One sample yielded the 8 T cell receptor beta chains listed below, sequenced in a study of technical replicates of blood from a handful of donors. Using immunoSEQ multiplex PCR, the repertoire was profiled, and TCRdb retains in-frame clones only, with some absent. This table holds 65,000 to 90,000 clones, around 94% found once. The specimen sequenced was T cells isolated from PBMCs. The receptors shown here come from a human donor in good health.

The chain joins TRBV19 to TRBJ2-7; D possibly corresponds to TRBD2 (6 bases). Germline V gene data show CDR1 as LNHDA and CDR2 as SQIVND (reference sequence). V was pared by 1 base and J by 2 bases, with 6 bases between. This CDR3 has 13 amino acids. The CDR3 region is CASSIAGAYEQYF. The CDR3 nucleotides are TGTGCCAGTAGTATAGCGGGGGCCTACGAGCAGTACTTC.

The gene calls are TRBV6-6 and TRBJ1-2; a possible D gene is TRBD1 (6 bases). Germline values: CDR1 MNHNY, CDR2 SVGAGI (reference sequence). Deletions cut 7 bases from V and 4 bases from J, with 16 bases between. The CDR3 is 14 amino acids. For the CDR3, the DNA is TGTGCCAGCACCTTCACACAGGGCAGCTATGGCTACACCTTC. Translation: CASTFTQGSYGYTF.

The chain recombines TRBV5-4 with TRBJ2-1; the match to TRBD2 covers 9 bases. The CDR3 consists of 15 residues. Germline V gene data show CDR1 as SGHNT and CDR2 as YYREEE (reference sequence). After removal of 2 bases from V and 6 bases from J, the junction contained 6 bases not matched to a gene. The CDR3 DNA is TGTGCCAGCAGCTTCAGGCTAGCGGGGCTCAATGAGCAGTTCTTC. This encodes CASSFRLAGLNEQFF.

This clone was seen once. The chain couples TRBV6-1 to TRBJ2-7; no reliable D call. The CDR3 covers 11 residues. Germline CDR1 MNHNS, CDR2 SASEGT. The V gene lost 5 bases and the J gene lost 2 bases, with 4 bases spanning the gap. The CDR3 DNA follows: TGTGCCAGCAGTACAGCCTACGAGCAGTACTTC. Translated, it gives CASSTAYEQYF.

The V call is TRBV5-1, the J call TRBJ2-1; D remains ambiguous. The germline gives CDR1 SGHRS, CDR2 YFSETQ. Trimming removed 7 bases at V and 4 bases at J, with 6 bases between. CDR3 length equals 11 residues. CDR3: CASRQYNEQFF. As DNA, the CDR3 is TGCGCCAGCCGCCAGTACAATGAGCAGTTCTTC. The whole variable domain, filled in from reference TRBV5-1 and TRBJ2-1, reads KAGVTQTPRYLIKTRGQQVTLSCSPISGHRSVSWYQQTPGQGLQFLFEYFSETQRNKGNFPGRFSGRQFSNSRSEMNVSTLELGDSALYLCASRQYNEQFFGPGTRLTVL.

The rearrangement links TRBV11-2 to TRBJ2-7, with D possibly being TRBD1 (6 bases). Trimming cost V 5 bases and J 3 bases, with 14 bases left between them. Germline loops: CDR1 SGHAT, CDR2 FQNNGV. The CDR3 has 14 amino acids. CDR3 DNA: TGTGCCAGCAGCGTCCAGGGGACAATCTACGAGCAGTACTTC. The encoded protein is CASSVQGTIYEQYF.

This clone was picked up one time. The V call is TRBV30, the J call TRBJ2-7; the D gene is possibly TRBD1 (6 bases). CDR1 is GTSNPN and CDR2 is SVGIG in the germline V gene (reference sequence). This CDR3 has 15 residues. V gave up 7 bases and J gave up 3 bases, with 22 bases separating them. CDR3 amino acids: CASVGMGTRDYEQYF. Here the CDR3 DNA reads TGTGCCTCGGTCGGGATGGGGACAAGAGACTACGAGCAGTACTTC.

The chain combines TRBV28 with TRBJ1-2; 8 nucleotides match TRBD1. The V segment lost 6 bases and the J segment 5 bases; nucleotides outside the gene matches: 14. Germline V gene sequence: CDR1 MDHEN, CDR2 SYDVKM. The CDR3 spans 16 residues. The CDR3 loop is CASRKDRDFLMYGYTF. The DNA for the CDR3 is TGTGCCAGCAGAAAGGACAGGGATTTTCTGATGTATGGCTACACCTTC.